Only a few counts were recorded for the clone carrying this T cell receptor beta chain. The antigen remains undetermined. The data stem from a study of post-analysis software for immune sequencing data. Study outcomes and limitations: There were a handful of TRBV segments more frequent in patients than controls, and TRBV5-6, TRBV5-1 and TRBV20-1 were among them.

Incorporated into the TCR beta cDNA libraries were unique molecular identifiers, which served to reduce PCR and sequencing biases. TCRdb independently ran MiXCR on the PCR reads; one entry per CDR3 protein. Of approximately 400,000 distinct CDR3 sequences listed, roughly 38% are singletons. CDR1 is SGHTA, CDR2 FQGTGA, per germline. V was shortened by 5 bases and J by 0 bases, with 8 bases between the two germline ends. The CDR3 consists of 14 residues. Specimen: blood. The chain is built from TRBV7-3 and TRBJ2-1; no firm D call. The sequence was collected from a girl aged 5-17 years with multiple sclerosis. The CDR3 nucleotides are TGTGCCAGCAGCGCAACCAGCTCCTACAATGAGCAGTTCTTC. Its translation: CASSATSSYNEQFF. Using reference TRBV7-3 and TRBJ2-1 for the parts outside the CDR3, the full variable domain is GAGVSQTPSNKVTEKGKYVELRCDPISGHTALYWYRQSLGQGPEFLIYFQGTGAADDSGLPNDRFFAVRPEGSVSTLKIQRTERGDSAVYLCASSATSSYNEQFFGPGTRLTVL.